Each of the 6 T cell receptor beta chains below was sequenced from the same sample in a study of regulatory T cells in long-lasting Graves disease. HTBI primers from iRepertoire and Arm-PCR of CDR3 regions yielded the TCR beta libraries. TCRdb fed the multiplex PCR reads into MiXCR, producing one record per CDR3 protein. Among over 500,000 distinct CDR3 sequences listed, around 17% were seen once. Time point: newly diagnosed GD, antithyroid drugs for less than 3 months. From PBMCs, RNA was extracted and then used to make the TCR library. These data also formed part of another study, on T cells in Graves' hyperthyroidism and ophthalmopathy.

This specimen was peripheral blood mononuclear cells (PBMCs), taken at new diagnosis, from a patient treated with antithyroid drugs. These receptors all come from a woman in her 30s with Graves disease.

This clonotype was seen many times. This chain connects TRBV30 to TRBJ2-3; tentatively, D is TRBD2 (5 bases). V was trimmed by 1 base and J by 4 bases, leaving 9 bases between them. The CDR3 loop spans 13 amino acids. Germline CDR1 reads GTSNPN; CDR2 reads SVGIG (reference sequence). The CDR3 sequence is CAWSGEGPDTQYF. The CDR3 DNA reads TGTGCCTGGAGTGGTGAGGGCCCAGATACGCAGTATTTT.

This clonotype was detected many times. The V gene is TRBV11-2, the J gene TRBJ2-7; weak D call: TRBD2 (6 bases). CDR1 is SGHAT and CDR2 is FQNNGV in the germline V gene. V lost 5 bases to trimming and J lost 1 base, with 15 bases between them. CDR3 size: 15 residues. The CDR3 sequence: CASSKTGTESYEQYF. The CDR3 nucleotides are TGTGCCAGCAGCAAAACCGGGACTGAATCCTACGAGCAGTACTTC. Supplemented by reference TRBV11-2 and TRBJ2-7, the full variable domain reads EAGVAQSPRYKIIEKRQSVAFWCNPISGHATLYWYQQILGQGPKLLIQFQNNGVVDDSQLPKDRFSAERLKGVDSTLKIQPAKLEDSAVYLCASSKTGTESYEQYFGPGTRLTVT.

This clonotype was counted at least ten times. CDR3: CASLPEINQPQHF. The CDR3 DNA reads TGTGCCAGCCTCCCCGAAATCAATCAGCCCCAGCATTTT. The rearrangement uses TRBV2 and TRBJ1-5; no clear D. The CDR3 spans 13 residues. CDR1 is SNHLY, CDR2 FYNNEI, per germline. V lost 8 bases and J lost 3, with 11 bases in between.

This clonotype was seen a handful of times. The chain combines TRBV19 with TRBJ1-1, with D possibly matching TRBD1 (6 bases). Trimming pared 7 bases from V and 3 bases from J, leaving 12 bases between. The CDR3 extends over 13 amino acids. Germline assignment: CDR1 LNHDA and CDR2 SQIVND (reference sequence). In nucleotides, the CDR3 is TGTGCCAGTACTGACAGGCGTGACACTGAAGCTTTCTTT. This translates into CASTDRRDTEAFF.

This clonotype was recorded a few times. The chain is built from TRBV5-1 and TRBJ1-4; D may be TRBD1 (6 bases). V lost 2 bases to trimming and J lost 8 bases, with 10 bases between them. The CDR3 is 13 residues long. Germline V gene lookup returns CDR1 SGHRS and CDR2 YFSETQ. The CDR3 loop reads CASSFGQSEKLFF. CDR3 coding DNA: TGCGCCAGCAGCTTCGGACAGTCCGAAAAACTGTTTTTT.

This chain links TRBV3-1 with TRBJ1-3; D perhaps matches TRBD1 (6 bases). CDR1 and CDR2 (germline): LGHDT, YNNKEL (reference sequence). The CDR3 is 16 amino acids. V lost 3 bases to trimming and J lost 4 bases, with 16 bases between them. CDR3 region: CASSQISGTLGNTIYF. CDR3 nucleotide sequence: TGTGCCAGCAGCCAGATATCCGGGACACTCGGAAACACCATATATTTT.